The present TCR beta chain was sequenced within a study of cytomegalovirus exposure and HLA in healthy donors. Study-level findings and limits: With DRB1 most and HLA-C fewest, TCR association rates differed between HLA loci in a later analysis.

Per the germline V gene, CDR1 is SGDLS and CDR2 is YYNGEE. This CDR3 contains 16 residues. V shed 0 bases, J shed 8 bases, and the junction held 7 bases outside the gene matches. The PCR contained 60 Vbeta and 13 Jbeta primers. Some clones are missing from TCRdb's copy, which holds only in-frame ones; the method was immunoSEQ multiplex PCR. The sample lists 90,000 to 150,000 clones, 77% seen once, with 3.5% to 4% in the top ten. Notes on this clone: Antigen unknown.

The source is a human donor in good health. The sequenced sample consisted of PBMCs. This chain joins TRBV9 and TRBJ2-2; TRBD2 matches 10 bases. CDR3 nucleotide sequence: TGTGCCAGCAGCGTAGGGCTAGCGGGAGCGGGTGGGGAGCTGTTTTTT. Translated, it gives CASSVGLAGAGGELFF.